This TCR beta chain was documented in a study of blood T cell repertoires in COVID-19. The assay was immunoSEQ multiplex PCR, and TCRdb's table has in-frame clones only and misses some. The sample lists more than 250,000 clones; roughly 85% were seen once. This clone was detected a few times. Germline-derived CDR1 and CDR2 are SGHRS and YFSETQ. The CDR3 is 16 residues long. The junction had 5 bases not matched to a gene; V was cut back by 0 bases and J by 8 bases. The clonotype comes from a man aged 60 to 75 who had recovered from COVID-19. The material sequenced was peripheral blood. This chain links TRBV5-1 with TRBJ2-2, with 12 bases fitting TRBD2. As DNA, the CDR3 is TGCGCCAGCAGCTTGGGACTAGCGGGAGCATCGGGGGAGCTGTTTTTT. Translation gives CASSLGLAGASGELFF.